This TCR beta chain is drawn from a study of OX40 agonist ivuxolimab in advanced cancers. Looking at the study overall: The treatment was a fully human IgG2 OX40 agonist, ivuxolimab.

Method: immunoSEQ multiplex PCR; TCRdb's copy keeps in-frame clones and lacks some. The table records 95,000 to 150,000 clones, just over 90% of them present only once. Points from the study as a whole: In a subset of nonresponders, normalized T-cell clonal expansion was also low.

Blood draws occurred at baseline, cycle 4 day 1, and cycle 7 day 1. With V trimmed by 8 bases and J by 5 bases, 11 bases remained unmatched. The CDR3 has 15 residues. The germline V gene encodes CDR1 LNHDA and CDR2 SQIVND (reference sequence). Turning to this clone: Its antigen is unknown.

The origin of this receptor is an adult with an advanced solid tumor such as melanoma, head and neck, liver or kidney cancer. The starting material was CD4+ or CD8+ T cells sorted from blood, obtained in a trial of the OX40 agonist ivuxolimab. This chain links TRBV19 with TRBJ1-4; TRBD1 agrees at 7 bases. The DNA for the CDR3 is TGTGCCAGTCGCGGCGGAGGGGGCCAAAATGAAAAACTGTTTTTT. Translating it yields CASRGGGGQNEKLFF.